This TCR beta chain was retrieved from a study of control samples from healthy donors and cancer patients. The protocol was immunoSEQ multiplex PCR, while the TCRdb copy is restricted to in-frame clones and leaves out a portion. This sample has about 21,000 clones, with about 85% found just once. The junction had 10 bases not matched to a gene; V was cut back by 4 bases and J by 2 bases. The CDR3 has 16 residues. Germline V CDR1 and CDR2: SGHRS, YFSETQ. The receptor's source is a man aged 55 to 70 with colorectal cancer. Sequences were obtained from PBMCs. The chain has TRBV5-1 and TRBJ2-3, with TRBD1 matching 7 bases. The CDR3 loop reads CASSGGQVGATDTQYF. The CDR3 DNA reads TGCGCCAGCAGCGGTGGACAGGTTGGGGCCACAGATACGCAGTATTTT. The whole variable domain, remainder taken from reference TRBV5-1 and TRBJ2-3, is KAGVTQTPRYLIKTRGQQVTLSCSPISGHRSVSWYQQTPGQGLQFLFEYFSETQRNKGNFPGRFSGRQFSNSRSEMNVSTLELGDSALYLCASSGGQVGATDTQYFGPGTRLTVL.